Following are 10 T cell receptor beta chains from one sample sequenced in a study of T cell changes during pregnancy in multiple sclerosis (dated by TCRdb to between 2018 and 2020). Receptors were amplified or captured by the immunoSEQ multiplex PCR assay. This is the immuneACCESS table as TCRdb keeps it, with only in-frame sequences that have V and J called. A part of the clones is gone; compared with another copy, unresolved V genes explain less than half, and the rest is unexplained. The sample table contains 35,000 to 45,000 clones; only one count was recorded for 92% of them. The top ten constitute approximately 12% of the sample. Sequencing used CD8+ T cells from peripheral blood mononuclear cells, obtained in the first trimester of pregnancy. These receptors were collected from a female donor with multiple sclerosis, enrolled in a pregnancy study.

This chain joins TRBV15 and TRBJ2-2; D remains ambiguous. V lost 3 bases, J lost 7 bases, and 6 bases lay in between. Germline V gene sequence: CDR1 LNHNV, CDR2 YYDKDF (reference sequence). The CDR3 sequence is 12 residues long. The CDR3 coding sequence is TGTGCCACCAGCAGGGCAAGCGGGGAGCTGTTTTTT. It is translated as CATSRASGELFF.

The V call is TRBV6-4, the J call TRBJ2-6, with D tentatively TRBD1 (5 bases). This CDR3 contains 15 residues. CDR1 is MRHNA, CDR2 SNTAGT, per germline. Trimming pared 2 bases from V and 2 bases from J, leaving 7 bases between. CDR3 DNA: TGTGCCAGCAGTGACAAGGGGCCTGGGGCCAACGTCCTGACTTTC. Amino acids: CASSDKGPGANVLTF.

The rearrangement links TRBV9 to TRBJ2-1; tentative D call: TRBD1 (5 bases). The CDR3 contains 12 residues. With 0 bases removed from V and 7 bases from J, the gap between germline ends came to 5 bases. The V gene's germline CDR1 is SGDLS and CDR2 YYNGEE. CDR3 region: CASSVEGNEQFF. The DNA of the CDR3 is TGTGCCAGCAGCGTAGAGGGGAATGAGCAGTTCTTC.

The gene calls are TRBV4-1 and TRBJ1-6, with a tentative D call TRBD1 (5 bases). Germline CDR1 reads MGHRA; CDR2 reads YSYEKL. V was pared by 0 bases and J by 9 bases, with 12 bases between. CDR3 length equals 15 residues. This chain's CDR3 is CASSQDAGRGSPLHF. The CDR3 DNA reads TGCGCCAGCAGCCAAGATGCAGGGAGGGGTTCACCCCTCCACTTT.

V usage is TRBV5-4 and J usage is TRBJ2-2; 8 bases line up with TRBD1. Trimming cost V 0 bases and J 5 bases; bases outside gene matches: 0. The CDR3 is 14 residues long. CDR1 is SGHNT and CDR2 is YYREEE in the germline V gene (reference sequence). This CDR3 reads CASSLDRGTGELFF. CDR3 in DNA: TGTGCCAGCAGCTTGGACAGGGGGACCGGGGAGCTGTTTTTT.

The chain combines TRBV7-8 with TRBJ2-7; 11 bases match TRBD1. The CDR3 contains 15 residues. Germline lookup yields CDR1 SGHVS and CDR2 FQNEAQ. With 0 bases clipped from V and 2 bases from J, the junction kept 0 bases outside the gene matches. The CDR3 region is CASSLAGQGAYEQYF. The CDR3 region has the DNA TGTGCCAGCAGCTTAGCGGGACAGGGGGCCTACGAGCAGTACTTC. The entire variable domain, with the rest obtained from reference TRBV7-8 and TRBJ2-7, is as follows: GAGVSQSPRYKVAKRGQDVALRCDPISGHVSLFWYQQALGQGPEFLTYFQNEAQLDKSGLPSDRFFAERPEGSVSTLKIQRTQQEDSAVYLCASSLAGQGAYEQYFGPGTRLTVT.

The J gene is TRBJ1-5, the V gene TRBV9; D is undetermined. Trimming took off 4 bases at V and 1 base at J, with 12 bases between the two ends. Germline-derived CDR1 and CDR2 are SGDLS and YYNGEE. The CDR3 loop spans 15 amino acids. CDR3: CASSLTGGSNQPQHF. CDR3 coding DNA: TGTGCCAGCAGCCTCACCGGAGGGAGCAATCAGCCCCAGCATTTT.

This chain links TRBV30 with TRBJ1-1, with D unresolved. V shed 1 base and J shed 1 base, with 7 bases lying between them. The germline gives CDR1 GTSNPN, CDR2 SVGIG (reference sequence). The CDR3 runs to 13 residues. CDR3 in DNA: TGTGCCTGGAGTGCCAACTGGAACACTGAAGCTTTCTTT. Protein sequence: CAWSANWNTEAFF.

The chain combines TRBV4-2 with TRBJ1-1; the D gene is possibly TRBD1 (6 bases). In germline, CDR1 is LGHNA, CDR2 YNFKEQ. The CDR3 loop spans 20 amino acids. Trimming removed 6 bases at V and 4 bases at J, with 33 bases between. The CDR3 bases are TGTGCCAGCAGTCGTCGCCGGGGACATTGGTCCCCCGAACTTGCCACTGAAGCTTTCTTT. Translated, it gives CASSRRRGHWSPELATEAFF.

V usage is TRBV19 and J usage is TRBJ2-2, with 7 bases that match TRBD1. J was trimmed by 3 bases and V by 7 bases; bases with no gene match: 5. CDR1 is LNHDA and CDR2 is SQIVND in the germline V gene (reference sequence). The CDR3 totals 14 residues. CDR3 loop: CASKGAWDTGELFF. DNA of the CDR3: TGTGCCAGTAAGGGGGCGTGGGACACCGGGGAGCTGTTTTTT.